One sample yielded the 14 T cell receptor beta chains listed below, sequenced in a study of T cells in Graves' hyperthyroidism and ophthalmopathy. The source material, RNA transcripts, was used to amplify TCR beta CDR3 regions. Using the HTBI primer set, a first-round RT-PCR was run on the TCR CDR3. TCRdb used MiXCR to reprocess the multiplex PCR reads, holding one entry per CDR3 protein. The top ten clones hold around 20% of a sample with fewer than 500,000 distinct CDR3 sequences, approximately 15% of them seen once. What was sequenced was blood. The origin of the receptors is a woman in her twenties or thirties with Graves' ophthalmopathy.

This clonotype has ten or more counts. The gene calls are TRBV2 and TRBJ1-2, with a tentative D call TRBD1 (5 bases). The V end was cut by 7 bases, the J end by 5 bases, with 17 bases between. CDR1 and CDR2 from the germline V gene are SNHLY and FYNNEI. The CDR3 covers 14 residues. The CDR3 nucleotides are TGTGCCAGCACGCGGCAGGGAGGCTTTTATGGCTACACCTTC. Its protein is CASTRQGGFYGYTF.

This clonotype was counted many times. V and J are TRBV18 and TRBJ1-1; 8 bases align to TRBD1. V lost 2 bases to trimming and J lost 0 bases; unmatched junction nucleotides: 2. Per germline, CDR1 KGHSH and CDR2 LQKENI. The CDR3 length is 15 residues. CDR3 nucleotide sequence: TGTGCCAGCTCACCAGACAGGGGTATGAACACTGAAGCTTTCTTT. Protein: CASSPDRGMNTEAFF.

This chain links TRBV19 with TRBJ1-1, with D uncertain. Germline CDR1 reads LNHDA; CDR2 reads SQIVND (reference sequence). The CDR3 spans 14 residues. V was shortened by 8 bases and J by 6 bases, with 19 bases between the two germline ends. CDR3 DNA: TGTGCCAGTCGGCTCCGGCGGGATGGATCTGAAGCTTTCTTT. As protein: CASRLRRDGSEAFF.

The V gene is TRBV10-3, the J gene TRBJ2-3; 8 bases agree with TRBD2. This CDR3 comprises 16 residues. Germline values: CDR1 ENHRY, CDR2 SYGVKD. Trimming took 3 bases from V and 0 from J; bases not matched to a gene: 5. The CDR3 sequence is CAISDLAGLSTDTQYF. In nucleotides, the CDR3 is TGTGCCATCAGTGACTTAGCGGGGTTGAGCACAGATACGCAGTATTTT.

There are many counts of this clonotype. The chain joins TRBV30 to TRBJ1-4; D is perhaps TRBD1 (5 bases). There are 15 residues in the CDR3. V lost 2 bases and J 5 bases, leaving 15 bases between the germline ends. From germline, CDR1 is GTSNPN and CDR2 SVGIG (reference sequence). The CDR3 region has the DNA TGTGCCTGGAGTAATTTTGGGGCCCTAAATGAAAAACTGTTTTTT. Translated: CAWSNFGALNEKLFF.

At least ten counts were recorded for this clonotype. The chain is built from TRBV11-2 and TRBJ1-2, with D unclear. The CDR3 has 12 residues. Germline V lookup: CDR1 SGHAT, CDR2 FQNNGV. V shed 1 base and J shed 8 bases, with 8 bases lying between them. CDR3 in DNA: TGTGCCAGCAGCTTAGTTTTAGAGGGCTACACCTTC. Protein product: CASSLVLEGYTF.

This clonotype occurred many times. The rearrangement links TRBV28 to TRBJ1-5; 7 bases match TRBD1. The germline V gene has CDR1 MDHEN and CDR2 SYDVKM. The CDR3 has 15 amino acids. V was clipped by 5 bases and J by 5 bases; unmatched bases: 9. CDR3 in amino acids: CASSPPTGPYQPQHF. For the CDR3, the DNA is TGTGCCAGCAGTCCGCCGACAGGGCCATATCAGCCCCAGCATTTT.

This clonotype was counted a single time. A single base separates this from a much larger clone, so it may be a read error. V and J are TRBV10-3 and TRBJ2-3; 7 bases align to TRBD2. Germline CDR1 reads ENHRY; CDR2 reads SYGVKD. The CDR3 length is 16 residues. DNA for the CDR3: TGTCCCATCAGTGAGCCCCGAGTGGGGGGGACAGATACGCAGTATTTT. It yields the protein CPISEPRVGGTDTQYF.

This clonotype was recorded many times. This rearrangement joins TRBV6-6 to TRBJ1-2; D ambiguous. The CDR3 has 17 amino acids. Trimming left V 0 bases short and J 10 bases short, with 24 bases between. The germline V gene encodes CDR1 MNHNY and CDR2 SVGAGI (reference sequence). This chain's CDR3 is CASSYSAGNQPLNYYTF. CDR3 in DNA: TGTGCCAGCAGTTACTCGGCAGGCAATCAGCCACTTAACTACTACACCTTC.

This clonotype was seen at least ten times. V gene TRBV6-1 combines with J gene TRBJ2-1; 10 bases fit TRBD2. The V segment lost 4 bases and the J segment 7 bases; nucleotides outside the gene matches: 10. This CDR3 is built from 16 residues. In germline, CDR1 is MNHNS, CDR2 SASEGT. CDR3 in DNA: TGTGCCAGCAGTGCAAAAGGGCGGACTAGCGGAAATGAGCAGTTCTTC. Protein sequence: CASSAKGRTSGNEQFF.

This clonotype was seen at least ten times. The CDR3: CASSPVGDRVYGYTF. For the CDR3, the DNA is TGTGCCAGCTCACCAGTAGGAGACAGGGTTTACGGCTACACCTTC. The V call is TRBV18, the J call TRBJ1-2, with 7 bases matching TRBD1. Trimming took 2 bases from V and 8 from J; bases not matched to a gene: 11. Germline CDR1 KGHSH, CDR2 LQKENI. The CDR3 covers 15 residues.

With respect to this clonotype: A much larger clone lies a single base off, so this may be a read error. The chain is built from TRBV7-3 and TRBJ1-5; D remains ambiguous. V dropped 5 bases and J dropped 9 bases, with 14 bases sitting between them. The CDR3 consists of 13 residues. Germline V gene data show CDR1 as SGHTA and CDR2 as FQGTGA. CDR3 sequence: CASSASVTTPQHF. CDR3 in DNA: TGTGCCAGCAGCGCCTCGGTAACTACGCCCCAGCATTTT.

The rearrangement joins TRBV27 to TRBJ2-5; 10 bases agree with TRBD1. This CDR3 region has 14 residues. Germline V gives CDR1 MNHEY, CDR2 SMNVEV (reference sequence). Germline trimming cut 4 bases from V and 5 bases from J; bases unmatched to any gene: 4. The CDR3 sequence: CASSSRDRGETQYF. The CDR3 DNA reads as TGTGCCAGCAGTTCCCGGGACAGGGGTGAGACCCAGTACTTC.

This clonotype was observed at least ten times. This rearrangement joins TRBV7-8 to TRBJ1-6, with D possibly being TRBD1 (5 bases). Germline loops: CDR1 SGHVS, CDR2 FQNEAQ. The CDR3 sequence is 13 residues long. V was cut by 6 bases and J by 8 bases, with 11 bases left in between. The CDR3 region is CASSIWGDSPLHF. CDR3 coding DNA: TGTGCCAGCAGTATCTGGGGGGATTCACCCCTCCACTTT. Drawing the rest from reference TRBV7-8 and TRBJ1-6, the complete variable domain is GAGVSQSPRYKVAKRGQDVALRCDPISGHVSLFWYQQALGQGPEFLTYFQNEAQLDKSGLPSDRFFAERPEGSVSTLKIQRTQQEDSAVYLCASSIWGDSPLHFGNGTRLTVT.